Below, one T cell receptor (beta chain) is given with its context. No antigen is known for it. There are no base qualities to consult, and no much larger clone falls within one base. These data come from a study of cytomegalovirus exposure and HLA in healthy donors (dated by TCRdb to 2015 to 2018). As for the study more broadly: The 500 to 700 repertoires of the first cohort and the 120 validation repertoires were produced on the same platform, according to a later analysis. The study aimed to test whether cataloging public T cell receptors could reveal signatures of past pathogen exposure. To predict cytomegalovirus infection status, the study brought together high-throughput TCR immunosequencing, statistical association of individual TCRs with disease status, and machine learning. Besides the first cohort of roughly 660 subjects, a separate validation cohort made up of 120 different subjects was used.

The donors belonged to the validation cohort of about 130 subjects, which was separate from the roughly 670-subject first cohort. Beyond this particular receptor, the publication reports: In the study, around 160 TCR beta chains were listed as associated with cytomegalovirus. In vitro tests confirmed that a few of the cytomegalovirus-associated TCR beta chains recognize cytomegalovirus antigens. In a later analysis, TCRs clustered in the first cohort were found to also tend to co-occur in the approximately 110 validation repertoires, with 90% to 95% of cluster scores above 0. All 120 or so repertoires were used to score co-occurrence in the validation cohort in a later analysis, because that analysis had no HLA typing for the cohort. It was suggested by the authors that the approach could potentially be generalized to other disease states and immunological phenotypes. While some public TCRs were present in many individuals, most TCR sequences turned up only very rarely across donors. The classifier was reported to diagnose cytomegalovirus status with high specificity and sensitivity in both the original cohort and the validation cohort.

Measured from the cysteine to the phenylalanine, the CDR3 is 14 residues long. Just the 42-base CDR3 DNA is kept, in frame starting at base 1. The germline V gene encodes CDR1 SGDLS and CDR2 YYNGEE. Deletion took 0 bases off V and 6 bases off J, with a span of 12 bases between the germline ends. Libraries were prepared through the immunoSEQ multiplex PCR assay. The source study handled its data this way. A statistical classification framework was built for diagnosing cytomegalovirus status from the catalog of TCR beta chain sequences. TCRdb obtained this table from immuneACCESS and retained in-frame rearrangements with V and J assigned. These tables miss some clones; where compared with another copy, unresolved V genes account for less than half of the shortfall, and the remainder is unexplained. From that table come the V and J calls and clone size; the DNA was used to work out D and trimming. The table for this sample lists 85,000 to 120,000 clones; roughly 94% of them were counted only once. The ten biggest clones cover approximately 1% of the sample.

This sequence uses TRBV9 and TRBJ1-2; there is no confident call for the D gene. Input material: PBMCs. The receptor comes from a woman aged 18-35 years in good health and CMV-seronegative. The DNA reads as follows: TGTGCCAGCAGCGTAGGTCAGTCCCCGCATGGCTACACCTTC. Translated, it reads CASSVGQSPHGYTF.